The source of this T cell receptor (beta chain) is a study of blood T cell repertoires in COVID-19. Study at large: PBMCs, B-cell-depleted T cells, or T cells were the source of the cDNA or gDNA that made up the material.

This CDR3 is built from 16 residues. The V end was cut by 0 bases, the J end by 4 bases, with 13 bases between. CDR1 is SGHRS, CDR2 YFSETQ, per germline. This table comes from immunoSEQ multiplex PCR, and its TCRdb copy is limited to in-frame clones, with some not included. The sample carries approximately 360,000 clones, 85% to 90% recorded once. This clone was seen a few times. The rearrangement links TRBV5-1 to TRBJ2-2; D is perhaps TRBD1 (6 bases). This clonotype was sampled from a woman aged 25 to 39 with acute COVID-19. The sequencing sample was made of PBMCs or T cells enriched from blood (not recorded which). DNA for the CDR3: TGCGCCAGCAGCTTGGCCAGGGGCGAGGGCACCGGGGAGCTGTTTTTT. Translation: CASSLARGEGTGELFF. Filled out from reference TRBV5-1 and TRBJ2-2, the complete variable domain reads KAGVTQTPRYLIKTRGQQVTLSCSPISGHRSVSWYQQTPGQGLQFLFEYFSETQRNKGNFPGRFSGRQFSNSRSEMNVSTLELGDSALYLCASSLARGEGTGELFFGEGSRLTVL.